Listed below are T cell receptor beta chains from one sample, sequenced in a study of regulatory T cells in long-lasting Graves disease. MiXCR was run by TCRdb on the multiplex PCR reads, yielding one entry per CDR3 protein. Among hundreds of thousands of distinct CDR3 sequences listed, approximately 15% were seen once. The data also belong to a second study, concerning T cells in Graves' hyperthyroidism and ophthalmopathy.

The material was peripheral blood mononuclear cells (PBMCs), obtained at new diagnosis, from a patient treated with antithyroid drugs. These receptors came from a middle-aged man with Graves disease. The CDR3 runs from the conserved cysteine through the conserved F or W. D genes are given only for firm matches. Size tells how often a clone was seen (once, few, many) or the class of an expanded clone, and some rows leave it out.

j_gene | len | abundance | v_gene | d_gene | CDR3nt | CDR3aa
TRBJ1-5 | 14 | many | TRBV2 | TRBD1 | TGTGCCAGCAGCCCGGGACAGGGTTGGCAGCCCCAGCATTTT | CASSPGQGWQPQHF
TRBJ2-3 | 13 | - | TRBV12-3/TRBV12-4 | TRBD2 | TGTGCCAGTTCTAGCGGGGTTAGAGATACGCAGTATTTT | CASSSGVRDTQYF
TRBJ1-1 | 14 | many | TRBV10-2 | - | TGCGCCAGCAGCCTCTGGGGAGTAGGTACTGAAGCTTTCTTT | CASSLWGVGTEAFF
TRBJ1-2 | 13 | - | TRBV2 | - | TGTGCCAGCAGCGATTCCAATCCCTATGGCTACACCTTC | CASSDSNPYGYTF
TRBJ1-1 | 13 | many | TRBV6-1 | TRBD1 | TGTGCCAGCCGTAACAGGGGAGGGACTGAAGCTTTCTTT | CASRNRGGTEAFF
TRBJ2-1 | 16 | many | TRBV6-2/TRBV6-3 | - | TGTGCCAGCAAAGAACTAGCTTCTGGCTCCTACAATGAGCAGTTCTTC | CASKELASGSYNEQFF
TRBJ2-1 | 15 | few | TRBV6-1 | TRBD2 | TGTGCCAGCAGTCACACTAGCGGGGGCTTGGGTGAGCAGTTCTTC | CASSHTSGGLGEQFF
TRBJ2-5 | 15 | many | TRBV7-2 | TRBD2 | TGTGCCAGCACCGTAGCGGGGGGGGACCAAGAGACCCAGTACTTC | CASTVAGGDQETQYF
TRBJ2-5 | 16 | many | TRBV7-3 | - | TGTGCCAGCAGCTTAATGGGCCGAGGGGGGCAAGAGACCCAGTACTTC | CASSLMGRGGQETQYF
TRBJ1-1 | 12 | many | TRBV30 | TRBD1 | TGTGCAAGGGACAGGCAGAACACTGAAGCTTTCTTT | CARDRQNTEAFF
TRBJ1-6 | 14 | - | TRBV7-3 | TRBD1 | TGTGCCAGCAGCTCGGGACAGACAAATTCACCCCTCCACTTT | CASSSGQTNSPLHF
TRBJ2-4 | 13 | - | TRBV29-1 | TRBD1 | TGCAGCGCCCACGCGAGGACAGGAAACATTCAGTACTTC | CSAHARTGNIQYF
TRBJ2-7 | 14 | once | TRBV6-1 | TRBD2 | TGTGCCCAGACCTGGCGGGGGGAAACGGACGAGCAGTACTTC | CAQTWRGETDEQYF
TRBJ2-3 | 14 | many | TRBV19 | TRBD2 | TGTGCCAGCAGAGCTAGCGGGGGGGCAGATACGCAGTATTTT | CASRASGGADTQYF
TRBJ2-7 | 22 | - | TRBV18 | TRBD1 | TGTGCCAGCTCACCAACGTTCGGCAGGGGGCCCGGGGCCGGGCCCCCTTCCTACGAGCAGTACTTC | CASSPTFGRGPGAGPPSYEQYF
TRBJ1-1 | 14 | many | TRBV2 | - | TGTGCCAGCCGGAGGAGGGGGGAGAACACTGAAGCTTTCTTT | CASRRRGENTEAFF
TRBJ2-7 | 15 | - | TRBV5-1 | TRBD1 | TGCGCCAGCAGTTCTATCCCGGGACAGGGGCAAGAGCAGTACTTC | CASSSIPGQGQEQYF
TRBJ2-5 | 12 | - | TRBV29-1 | - | TGCAGCGTTCTAGGACAGCAAGAGACCCAGTACTTC | CSVLGQQETQYF
TRBJ2-5 | 15 | many | TRBV28 | TRBD2 | TGTGCCAGCAGTCTGGGGACTAGCTTTGGGGAGACCCAGTACTTC | CASSLGTSFGETQYF
TRBJ2-7 | 12 | - | TRBV29-1 | TRBD1 | TGCAGCGTCGGACAGGACCCCTACGAGCAGTACTTC | CSVGQDPYEQYF
TRBJ1-5 | 13 | few | TRBV10-3 | - | TGTGCCATCAGTGAAGGGGCAGATCAGCCCCAGCATTTT | CAISEGADQPQHF
TRBJ2-3 | 13 | many | TRBV19 | - | TGTGCCAGTAGTACCAGGGTAGCAGATACGCAGTATTTT | CASSTRVADTQYF